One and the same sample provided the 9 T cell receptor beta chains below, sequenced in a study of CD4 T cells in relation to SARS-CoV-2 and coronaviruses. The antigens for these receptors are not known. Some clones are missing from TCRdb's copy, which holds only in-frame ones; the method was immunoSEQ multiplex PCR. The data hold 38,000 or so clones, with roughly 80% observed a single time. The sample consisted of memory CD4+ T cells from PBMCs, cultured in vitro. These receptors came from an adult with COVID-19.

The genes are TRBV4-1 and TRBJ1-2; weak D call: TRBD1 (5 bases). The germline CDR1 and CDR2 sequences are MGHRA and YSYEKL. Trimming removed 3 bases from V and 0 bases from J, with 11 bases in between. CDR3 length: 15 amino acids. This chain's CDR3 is CASSQRGGTNYGYTF. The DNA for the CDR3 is TGCGCCAGCAGCCAGCGGGGCGGGACTAACTATGGCTACACCTTC.

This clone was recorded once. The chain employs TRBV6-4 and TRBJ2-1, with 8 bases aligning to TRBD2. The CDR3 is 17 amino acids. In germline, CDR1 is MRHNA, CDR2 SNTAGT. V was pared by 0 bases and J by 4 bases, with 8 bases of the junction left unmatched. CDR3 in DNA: TGTGCCAGCAGTGACTCCTCCGGGACTAGGGATTACAATGAGCAGTTCTTC. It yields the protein CASSDSSGTRDYNEQFF.

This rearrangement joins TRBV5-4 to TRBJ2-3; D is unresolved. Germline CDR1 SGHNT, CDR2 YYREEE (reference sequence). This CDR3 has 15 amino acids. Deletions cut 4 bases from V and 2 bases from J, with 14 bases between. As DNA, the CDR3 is TGTGCCAGCAGCGTCCGGACCCGCGCCACAGATACGCAGTATTTT. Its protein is CASSVRTRATDTQYF.

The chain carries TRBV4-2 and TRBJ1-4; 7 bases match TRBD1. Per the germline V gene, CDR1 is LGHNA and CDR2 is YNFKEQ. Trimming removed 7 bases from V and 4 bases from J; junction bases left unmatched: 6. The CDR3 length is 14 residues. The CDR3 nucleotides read TGTGCCAGCACGGGGGGGACAGTTAATGAAAAACTGTTTTTT. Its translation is CASTGGTVNEKLFF.

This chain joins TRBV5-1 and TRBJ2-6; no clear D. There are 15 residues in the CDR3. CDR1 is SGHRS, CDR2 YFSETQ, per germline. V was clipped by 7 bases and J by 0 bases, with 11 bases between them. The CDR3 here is CASRLRHSGANVLTF. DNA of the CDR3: TGCGCCAGCCGGTTACGGCACTCTGGGGCCAACGTCCTGACTTTC. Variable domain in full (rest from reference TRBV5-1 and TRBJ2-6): KAGVTQTPRYLIKTRGQQVTLSCSPISGHRSVSWYQQTPGQGLQFLFEYFSETQRNKGNFPGRFSGRQFSNSRSEMNVSTLELGDSALYLCASRLRHSGANVLTFGAGSRLTVL.

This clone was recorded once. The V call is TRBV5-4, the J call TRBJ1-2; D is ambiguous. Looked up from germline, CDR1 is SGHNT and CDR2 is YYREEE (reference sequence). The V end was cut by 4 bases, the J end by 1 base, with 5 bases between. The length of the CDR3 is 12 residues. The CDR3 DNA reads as TGTGCCAGCAGCGGACTTAACTATGGCTACACCTTC. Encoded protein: CASSGLNYGYTF.

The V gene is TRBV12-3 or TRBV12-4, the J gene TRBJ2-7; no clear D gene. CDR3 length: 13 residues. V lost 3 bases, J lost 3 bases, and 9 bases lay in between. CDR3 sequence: CASSFRQVYEQYF. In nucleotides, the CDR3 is TGTGCCAGCAGTTTTCGGCAGGTCTACGAGCAGTACTTC.

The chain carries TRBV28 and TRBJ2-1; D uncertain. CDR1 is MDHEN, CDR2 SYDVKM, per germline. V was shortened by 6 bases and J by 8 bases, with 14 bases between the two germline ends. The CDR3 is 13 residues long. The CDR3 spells CASRKQTAYEQFF. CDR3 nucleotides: TGTGCCAGCAGGAAACAGACGGCGTATGAGCAGTTCTTC.

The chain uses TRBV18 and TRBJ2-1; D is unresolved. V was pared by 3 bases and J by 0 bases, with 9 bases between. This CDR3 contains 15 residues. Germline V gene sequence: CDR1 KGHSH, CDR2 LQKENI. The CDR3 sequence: CASSPSVNSYNEQFF. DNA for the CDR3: TGTGCCAGCTCACCGAGCGTAAACTCCTACAATGAGCAGTTCTTC.